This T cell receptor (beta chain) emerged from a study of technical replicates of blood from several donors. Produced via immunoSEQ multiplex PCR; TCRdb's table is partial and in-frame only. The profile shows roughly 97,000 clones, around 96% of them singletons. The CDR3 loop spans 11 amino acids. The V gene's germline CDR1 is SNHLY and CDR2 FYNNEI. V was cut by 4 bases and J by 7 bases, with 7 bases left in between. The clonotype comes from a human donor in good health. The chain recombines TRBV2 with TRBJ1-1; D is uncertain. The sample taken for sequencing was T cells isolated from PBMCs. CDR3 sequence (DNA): TGTGCCAGCAGTGTATTCCGTGAAGCTTTCTTT. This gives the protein CASSVFREAFF.